These 19 T cell receptor beta chains originate from one sample sequenced in a study of T cells in Graves' hyperthyroidism and ophthalmopathy. The TCR beta CDR3 regions underwent amplification using RNA transcripts as the source. An initial round of RT-PCR targeting the TCR CDR3 relied on the HTBI primer set. Using its own MiXCR run on the multiplex PCR reads, TCRdb lists one record per CDR3 protein. The repertoire consists of about 270,000 distinct CDR3 sequences, with about 15% occurring once and the leading ten covering roughly 30%. The sequencing sample was made of blood. These TCRs come from a woman between 50 and 59 years old with Graves' hyperthyroidism that later progressed to Graves' ophthalmopathy.

In its sample, this clonotype was seen many times. The chain uses TRBV6-1 and TRBJ1-2; D uncertain. This CDR3 spans 13 amino acids. Germline CDR1 and CDR2: MNHNS and SASEGT. V was shortened by 0 bases and J by 5 bases, with 7 bases between the two germline ends. CDR3 loop: CASSEAIWYGYTF. The DNA for the CDR3 is TGTGCCAGCAGTGAAGCGATCTGGTATGGCTACACCTTC.

The table lists this clonotype with many counts. The chain recombines TRBV28 with TRBJ2-7; the match to TRBD2 covers 11 bases. Germline V gives CDR1 MDHEN, CDR2 SYDVKM. This CDR3 contains 13 residues. V gave up 5 bases and J gave up 7 bases; unmatched junction bases: 4. The CDR3 region is CASSIAGGGEQYF. CDR3 nucleotide sequence: TGTGCCAGCAGTATAGCGGGAGGGGGTGAGCAGTACTTC.

The V call is TRBV20-1, the J call TRBJ1-2; no clear D gene. The CDR3 loop spans 13 amino acids. Germline V CDR1 and CDR2: DFQATT, SNEGSKA (reference sequence). Trimming left V 1 base short and J 7 bases short, with 13 bases between. CDR3 DNA: TGCAGTGCTAGAGTCCCGAATCATGGTGGCTACACCTTC. It yields the protein CSARVPNHGGYTF.

The rearrangement links TRBV20-1 to TRBJ1-1, with 7 positions matching TRBD1. CDR1 and CDR2 (germline): DFQATT, SNEGSKA (reference sequence). The CDR3 loop spans 14 amino acids. V was clipped by 5 bases and J by 1 base; unmatched bases: 7. Here the CDR3 reads CSALQQGSNTEAFF. The CDR3, as DNA: TGCAGTGCTCTCCAACAGGGGTCGAACACTGAAGCTTTCTTT.

This clonotype was counted at least ten times. The chain carries TRBV20-1 and TRBJ2-7, with 8 bases identical to TRBD1. Germline V gives CDR1 DFQATT, CDR2 SNEGSKA (reference sequence). This CDR3 has 15 amino acids. V was clipped by 0 bases and J by 3 bases; unmatched bases: 7. CDR3 nucleotides: TGCAGTGCTAGAGATCGGCAGGGGGCCTACTACGAGCAGTACTTC. Translation: CSARDRQGAYYEQYF.

This clonotype was counted at least ten times. V gene TRBV18 combines with J gene TRBJ2-4; no clear D gene. V lost 3 bases to trimming and J lost 0 bases, with 9 bases between them. Germline assignment: CDR1 KGHSH and CDR2 LQKENI. The CDR3 runs to 15 residues. The CDR3 bases are TGTGCCAGCTCACCCCCCTCCTTAGCCAAAAACATTCAGTACTTC. It yields the protein CASSPPSLAKNIQYF.

This clonotype came up many times. The chain links TRBV11-2 to TRBJ2-7; D is unclear. This CDR3 comprises 12 residues. Germline V gene lookup returns CDR1 SGHAT and CDR2 FQNNGV. V lost 1 base and J 6 bases, leaving 7 bases between the germline ends. CDR3 amino acids: CASSLASREQYF. CDR3 bases: TGTGCCAGCAGCTTAGCCAGTCGCGAGCAGTACTTC. The complete variable domain, with remaining parts taken from reference TRBV11-2 and TRBJ2-7, reads EAGVAQSPRYKIIEKRQSVAFWCNPISGHATLYWYQQILGQGPKLLIQFQNNGVVDDSQLPKDRFSAERLKGVDSTLKIQPAKLEDSAVYLCASSLASREQYFGPGTRLTVT.

This clonotype was counted many times. Written as DNA, the CDR3 is TGCAGTGCTGAGACTAGCGGAGGGTACGAGCAGTACTTC. Protein product: CSAETSGGYEQYF. The genes are TRBV20-1 and TRBJ2-7; 9 bases align to TRBD2. The CDR3 consists of 13 residues. Germline assignment: CDR1 DFQATT and CDR2 SNEGSKA (reference sequence). V lost 5 bases to trimming and J lost 4 bases; unmatched junction nucleotides: 6.

The V call is TRBV14, the J call TRBJ2-4; TRBD2 is a possible D gene (6 bases). Per germline, CDR1 SGHDN and CDR2 FVKESK. With 1 base removed from V and 1 base from J, the gap between germline ends came to 14 bases. CDR3 size: 17 residues. The CDR3 region is CASSQGGLSGAKNIQYF. Written as DNA, the CDR3 is TGTGCCAGCAGCCAAGGAGGACTAAGCGGGGCCAAAAACATTCAGTACTTC. The full variable domain, rest sourced from reference TRBV14 and TRBJ2-4, is EAGVTQFPSHSVIEKGQTVTLRCDPISGHDNLYWYRRVMGKEIKFLLHFVKESKQDESGMPNNRFLAERTGGTYSTLKVQPAELEDSGVYFCASSQGGLSGAKNIQYFGAGTRLSVL.

This clonotype has a count of ten or more. This sequence joins TRBV12-3 or TRBV12-4 and TRBJ1-2; D is undetermined. The CDR3 is 9 amino acids. Trimming shortened V by 6 bases and J by 12 bases, and 8 bases separated the two germline ends. The CDR3 protein is CASSASDTF. The CDR3, as DNA: TGTGCCAGCAGCGCTTCGGACACCTTC.

This clonotype showed up many times. The chain carries TRBV20-1 and TRBJ2-3, with D maybe TRBD2 (6 bases). The germline V gene encodes CDR1 DFQATT and CDR2 SNEGSKA (reference sequence). The CDR3 is 14 residues long. In DNA form, the CDR3 reads TGCGGCACCGTCCGGGAGCCAAGCACAGATACGCAGTATTTT. This translates into CGTVREPSTDTQYF.

This clonotype was detected many times. The V gene is TRBV12-3 or TRBV12-4, the J gene TRBJ2-1; possibly TRBD1 or TRBD2 for D (5 bases each). Trimming shortened V by 5 bases and J by 0 bases, and 14 bases separated the two germline ends. The CDR3 is 16 residues long. CDR3 sequence: CASSPQGGSSYNEQFF. DNA for the CDR3: TGTGCCAGCAGTCCCCAGGGTGGGAGCTCCTACAATGAGCAGTTCTTC.

As to this clonotype: A much larger clone differs by one base, so this may be a read error. The chain uses TRBV11-2 and TRBJ1-2; D is possibly TRBD1 (6 bases). Germline-derived CDR1 and CDR2 are SGHAT and FQNNGV. There are 13 residues in the CDR3. CDR3 in amino acids: CASSFGGRYGFTF. Here the CDR3 DNA reads TGTGCCAGCAGCTTTGGGGGGCGCTATGGCTTCACCTTC.

This clonotype was observed many times. This chain connects TRBV5-1 to TRBJ2-7; the D gene is possibly TRBD2 (5 bases). The CDR3 is 13 amino acids. Germline V gene data show CDR1 as SGHRS and CDR2 as YFSETQ. Trimming left V 4 bases short and J 5 bases short, with 13 bases between. CDR3 coding DNA: TGCGCCAGCAGCCCATCACCCGGGAACGAGCAGTACTTC. Translated: CASSPSPGNEQYF.

The V call is TRBV24-1, the J call TRBJ2-2; D may match TRBD1 or TRBD2 (6 bases each). In germline, CDR1 is KGHDR, CDR2 SFDVKD. The ends were cut back, 7 bases at V and 2 bases at J, with 22 bases in the middle. The CDR3 length is 18 residues. DNA for the CDR3: TGTGCCACCAGCGCAGCCCCCTCAGGGGACTTCAACACCGGGGAGCTGTTTTTT. Translation: CATSAAPSGDFNTGELFF.

This clonotype occurred many times. The chain couples TRBV28 to TRBJ2-7, with 7 bases that match TRBD2. The trim removed 3 bases at V and 2 bases at J, leaving 4 bases unmatched. Germline CDR1 MDHEN, CDR2 SYDVKM. This CDR3 has 14 amino acids. The CDR3 DNA follows: TGTGCCAGCAGTTTGATACTAGCGCCCTACGAGCAGTACTTC. This encodes CASSLILAPYEQYF.

This chain's CDR3 is CASSRVVGLRETQYF. DNA for the CDR3: TGTGCCAGCAGTCGGGTTGTAGGACTAAGAGAGACCCAGTACTTC. V is TRBV5-4 and J is TRBJ2-5; possibly TRBD2 for D (6 bases). Germline V CDR1 and CDR2: SGHNT, YYREEE (reference sequence). Trimming removed 5 bases from V and 4 bases from J, with 18 bases in between. The CDR3 contains 15 residues.

This clonotype was recorded at least ten times. The gene calls are TRBV11-2 and TRBJ2-5; a possible D gene is TRBD2 (6 bases). Germline V CDR1 and CDR2: SGHAT, FQNNGV. The CDR3 length is 14 residues. V was pared by 2 bases and J by 1 base, with 8 bases between. The CDR3 is CASSLLASQETQYF. The CDR3 nucleotides are TGTGCCAGCAGCTTACTAGCGAGCCAAGAGACCCAGTACTTC.

This clonotype occurred many times. The V and J genes are TRBV12-3 or TRBV12-4 and TRBJ1-5; D is ambiguous. This CDR3 has 13 residues. V lost 3 bases and J 3 bases, leaving 6 bases between the germline ends. CDR3 loop: CASSFIINQPQHF. The CDR3 nucleotides read TGTGCCAGCAGTTTCATTATCAATCAGCCCCAGCATTTT.